The 30 T cell receptor beta chains below come from one sample, sequenced in a study of high-grade serous ovarian cancer treatment subgroups. Profiling relied on immunoSEQ multiplex PCR, and the TCRdb table lists in-frame clones only, not all of them. The top ten clones hold approximately 4.5% of a sample with around 15,000 clones, 73% of them seen once. Tumor tissue was taken before any definitive surgery or chemotherapy was given. The sample comprised tumor tissue. The receptors stem from a human donor with high-grade serous ovarian cancer.

This chain joins TRBV2 and TRBJ1-2; 9 bases map to TRBD1. V was pared by 4 bases and J by 8 bases, with 8 bases of the junction left unmatched. The germline gives CDR1 SNHLY, CDR2 FYNNEI. This CDR3 has 14 amino acids. The CDR3 sequence is CASSVGDRVGGYTF. The DNA of the CDR3 is TGTGCCAGCAGTGTTGGGGACAGGGTTGGAGGCTACACCTTC.

This chain links TRBV30 with TRBJ1-5; possibly TRBD1 for D (5 bases). CDR1 GTSNPN and CDR2 SVGIG come from the germline V gene (reference sequence). V was pared by 4 bases and J by 2 bases, with 15 bases between. The CDR3 has 15 residues. CDR3 sequence (DNA): TGTGCCTGGAACCGGGGACTCGGGGGCAATCAGCCCCAGCATTTT. Its protein is CAWNRGLGGNQPQHF.

This chain connects TRBV6-5 to TRBJ1-4; a possible D gene is TRBD1 (6 bases). The CDR3 is 16 amino acids. V shed 2 bases and J shed 7 bases, with 17 bases lying between them. Germline CDR1 MNHEY, CDR2 SVGAGI. CDR3 sequence (DNA): TGTGCCAGCAGTTACGCCCCCGACGGGGGCGCTGAAAAACTGTTTTTT. This translates into CASSYAPDGGAEKLFF.

V is TRBV18 and J is TRBJ1-5; TRBD1 is a possible D gene (5 bases). Germline V gene sequence: CDR1 KGHSH, CDR2 LQKENI. Trimming removed 3 bases from V and 2 bases from J, with 20 bases in between. CDR3 length equals 18 residues. CDR3 bases: TGTGCCAGCTCACCCCTCGGGACCGGCCACGCGGGCAATCAGCCCCAGCATTTT. Amino acid sequence: CASSPLGTGHAGNQPQHF.

The V gene is TRBV6-6, the J gene TRBJ1-1; no reliable D call. V lost 2 bases to trimming and J lost 1 base, with 5 bases between them. Germline CDR1 MNHNY, CDR2 SVGAGI (reference sequence). This CDR3 is 13 amino acids long. CDR3 region: CASSYGRNTEAFF. CDR3 coding DNA: TGTGCCAGCAGTTACGGCAGGAACACTGAAGCTTTCTTT.

The chain employs TRBV6-6 and TRBJ1-2; 10 bases are shared with TRBD1. The CDR3 runs to 15 residues. After removal of 2 bases from V and 4 bases from J, the junction contained 4 bases not matched to a gene. Per germline, CDR1 MNHNY and CDR2 SVGAGI (reference sequence). The DNA of the CDR3 is TGTGCCAGCAGTTACGGACAGGGGGTCCTCTATGGCTACACCTTC. Encoded protein: CASSYGQGVLYGYTF.

This clone turned up a few times. This chain uses TRBV4-1 with TRBJ2-7, with 8 bases lining up with TRBD1. This CDR3 spans 16 amino acids. The J segment lost 6 bases and the V segment lost 0 bases, leaving 10 bases of the junction unmatched. CDR1 is MGHRA and CDR2 is YSYEKL in the germline V gene. CDR3 sequence reads: CASSQDRDRPVGEQYF. The DNA of the CDR3 is TGCGCCAGCAGCCAAGATAGGGACAGGCCCGTCGGCGAGCAGTACTTC.

The gene calls are TRBV9 and TRBJ2-1; 7 positions match TRBD2. The CDR3 has 14 amino acids. V lost 4 bases, J lost 6 bases, and 7 bases stayed unmatched. Germline CDR1 and CDR2: SGDLS and YYNGEE. The CDR3, as DNA: TGTGCCAGCAGCCCCAGACTAGCTCGCAATGAGCAGTTCTTC. Amino acids: CASSPRLARNEQFF.

The chain carries TRBV7-9 and TRBJ2-1; perhaps TRBD1 as D (7 bases). Trimming removed 7 bases from V and 10 bases from J, with 17 bases in between. Germline loops: CDR1 SEHNR, CDR2 FQNEAQ (reference sequence). The CDR3 covers 13 residues. CDR3 loop: CASNQGGFGEQFF. In DNA form, the CDR3 reads TGTGCCAGCAACCAGGGGGGATTCGGAGAGCAGTTCTTC.

The chain is built from TRBV4-3 and TRBJ2-3; the D gene is possibly TRBD2 (5 bases). This CDR3 has 14 residues. V lost 4 bases and J lost 5, with 13 bases in between. Germline CDR1 reads LGHNA; CDR2 reads YSLEER. The CDR3 DNA reads TGCGCCAGCAGCCCTGGAGGCGAACGAGATACGCAGTATTTT. Protein: CASSPGGERDTQYF.

Sample share makes this clone large. The rearrangement joins TRBV19 to TRBJ1-2; D is unresolved. Germline V CDR1 and CDR2: LNHDA, SQIVND (reference sequence). This CDR3 is 12 amino acids long. CDR3 amino acids: CADSRGRYGYTF. The CDR3 region has the DNA TGTGCAGATTCTCGAGGCCGTTATGGCTACACCTTC.

V gene TRBV4-3 combines with J gene TRBJ1-2; TRBD1 agrees at 8 bases. The germline V gene has CDR1 LGHNA and CDR2 YSLEER. Trimming removed 0 bases from V and 7 bases from J; junction bases left unmatched: 7. This CDR3 spans 15 amino acids. The CDR3 here is CASSQDRQGAVGYTF. The DNA of the CDR3 is TGCGCCAGCAGCCAAGATAGGCAGGGGGCGGTTGGCTACACCTTC.

J is TRBJ1-2 and V is TRBV7-9; TRBD1 matches at 8 bases. This CDR3 has 12 amino acids. The germline V gene encodes CDR1 SEHNR and CDR2 FQNEAQ (reference sequence). J was trimmed by 8 bases and V by 5 bases; bases with no gene match: 4. This CDR3 reads CASSGQGYGYTF. The CDR3 DNA reads TGTGCCAGCAGCGGACAGGGCTACGGCTACACCTTC.

The chain joins TRBV13 to TRBJ2-5, with TRBD2 matching 8 bases. J lost 1 base, V lost 1 base, and 8 bases had no gene match. Germline V CDR1 and CDR2: PRHDT, FYEKMQ (reference sequence). The CDR3 consists of 17 residues. CDR3 loop: CASSLALSGAGQETQYF. In DNA, the CDR3 is TGTGCCAGCAGCTTAGCCCTTAGCGGGGCGGGCCAAGAGACCCAGTACTTC.

The CDR3 region has the DNA TGTGCCAGCAGCTTAAGTCGGTGGGATCCCCTCCACTTT. Translating it yields CASSLSRWDPLHF. This chain connects TRBV11-2 to TRBJ1-6, with unresolved D. CDR3 length equals 13 residues. Trimming removed 2 bases at V and 13 bases at J, with 12 bases between. The V gene's germline CDR1 is SGHAT and CDR2 FQNNGV.

The chain combines TRBV21-1 with TRBJ2-4; the table's D call of TRBD1 was not tested on the DNA. TRBV21-1 is tagged as a pseudogene. CDR3 size: 15 residues. CDR3 in amino acids: CASSAGTGRENIQYF. The CDR3 DNA reads TGTGCCAGCAGCGCCGGGACAGGGCGCGAAAACATTCAGTACTTC.

This chain joins TRBV7-2 and TRBJ1-2, with D hard to call. The V gene's germline CDR1 is SGHTA and CDR2 FQGNSA. V gave up 5 bases and J gave up 2 bases, with 15 bases separating them. This CDR3 region has 15 residues. In DNA form, the CDR3 reads TGTGCCAGCAGCCCAGGACGCCCCTACAACTATGGCTACACCTTC. Encoded protein: CASSPGRPYNYGYTF.

This sequence joins TRBV27 and TRBJ1-1, with D unresolved. Trimming took off 3 bases at V and 0 bases at J, with 11 bases between the two ends. CDR1 and CDR2 from the germline V gene are MNHEY and SMNVEV (reference sequence). CDR3 length: 15 amino acids. In DNA, the CDR3 is TGTGCCAGCAGTTTCGGGCAGAGAATGAACACTGAAGCTTTCTTT. This encodes CASSFGQRMNTEAFF.

This chain connects TRBV19 to TRBJ1-5; 9 nucleotides line up with TRBD1. The CDR3 runs 14 residues. The germline CDR1 and CDR2 sequences are LNHDA and SQIVND (reference sequence). V gave up 6 bases and J gave up 8 bases; unmatched junction bases: 8. CDR3 amino acids: CASSVQGAVKPQHF. The CDR3 region has the DNA TGTGCCAGTAGCGTACAGGGGGCGGTCAAGCCCCAGCATTTT. Full variable domain (missing parts from reference TRBV19 and TRBJ1-5): DGGITQSPKYLFRKEGQNVTLSCEQNLNHDAMYWYRQDPGQGLRLIYYSQIVNDFQKGDIAEGYSVSREKKESFPLTVTSAQKNPTAFYLCASSVQGAVKPQHFGDGTRLSIL.

The rearrangement links TRBV19 to TRBJ2-3, with 12 bases fitting TRBD2. The germline V gene encodes CDR1 LNHDA and CDR2 SQIVND (reference sequence). The CDR3 consists of 17 residues. Losses at the gene ends were 5 bases for V and 0 bases for J; bases not matched to a gene: 6. The CDR3 DNA is TGTGCCAGTAGTCCCCTAGCGGGGGGGCGGAGCACAGATACGCAGTATTTT. Its translation: CASSPLAGGRSTDTQYF.

The rearrangement joins TRBV6-5 to TRBJ2-2, with 7 bases lining up with TRBD2. Per the germline V gene, CDR1 is MNHEY and CDR2 is SVGAGI. The CDR3 is made up of 14 amino acids. The J segment lost 6 bases and the V segment lost 5 bases, leaving 6 bases of the junction unmatched. The CDR3 nucleotides are TGTGCCAGCAGTGGGGACTATGGTGCCGGGGAGCTGTTTTTT. Its protein product is CASSGDYGAGELFF.

This clone appeared once. A junction boundary mismatches the germline segment, possibly from a read error. This chain connects TRBV7-7 to TRBJ2-5; weak D call: TRBD2 (5 bases). The CDR3 length is 14 residues. CDR1 and CDR2 (germline): SSHAT, FNYEAQ (reference sequence). The CDR3 DNA is TGTGCTAGCAGCTTAGTTGGCGACTATGGGACCCAGTACTTC. Encoded protein: CASSLVGDYGTQYF. The whole variable domain, filled in from reference TRBV7-7 and TRBJ2-5, reads GAGVSQSPRYKVTKRGQDVTLRCDPISSHATLYWYQQALGQGPEFLTYFNYEAQPDKSGLPSDRFSAERPEGSISTLTIQRTEQRDSAMYRCASSLVGDYGTQYFGPGTRLLVL.

Turning to this clone: Sequence at one end of the junction differs from germline and may be a read error. The V call is TRBV5-1, the J call TRBJ2-1; TRBD2 matches at 8 bases. The CDR3 totals 15 residues. The germline V gene encodes CDR1 SGHRS and CDR2 YFSETQ. The CDR3: CASRLGGTGGDEQFF. The CDR3 bases are TGCGCCAGCCGCTTGGGTGGGACCGGGGGGGATGAGCAGTTCTTC.

The chain combines TRBV18 with TRBJ2-1, with TRBD1 matching over 7 bases. V lost 5 bases, J lost 13 bases, and 8 bases stayed unmatched. Germline V CDR1 and CDR2: KGHSH, LQKENI. This CDR3 has 12 residues. CDR3: CASSMDRSPQFF. The CDR3 DNA reads TGTGCCAGCTCAATGGACAGGTCCCCACAGTTCTTC. Combining the CDR3 with reference TRBV18 and TRBJ2-1 gives the whole variable domain NAGVMQNPRHLVRRRGQEARLRCSPMKGHSHVYWYRQLPEEGLKFMVYLQKENIIDESGMPKERFSAEFPKEGPSILRIQQVVRGDSAAYFCASSMDRSPQFFGPGTRLTVL.

The chain has TRBV19 and TRBJ1-1; D is perhaps TRBD1 (6 bases). CDR1 is LNHDA and CDR2 is SQIVND in the germline V gene (reference sequence). Trimming pared 2 bases from V and 5 bases from J, leaving 12 bases between. This CDR3 region has 14 residues. The CDR3 nucleotides are TGTGCCAGTAGTATAAACAGGGCGAGGACTGAAGCTTTCTTT. It is translated as CASSINRARTEAFF.

This clone was detected a few times. The V call is TRBV2, the J call TRBJ2-2, with a possible D match to TRBD1 (5 bases). The V and J ends lost 3 bases and 3 bases respectively, with 11 bases between them. Looked up from germline, CDR1 is SNHLY and CDR2 is FYNNEI. This CDR3 spans 15 amino acids. The CDR3 protein is CASSEFRVYTGELFF. DNA of the CDR3: TGTGCCAGCAGTGAGTTCAGGGTCTACACCGGGGAGCTGTTTTTT. The variable domain in full, completed from reference TRBV2 and TRBJ2-2, reads EPEVTQTPSHQVTQMGQEVILRCVPISNHLYFYWYRQILGQKVEFLVSFYNNEISEKSEIFDDQFSVERPDGSNFTLKIRSTKLEDSAMYFCASSEFRVYTGELFFGEGSRLTVL.

The chain carries TRBV9 and TRBJ1-2; D unclear. The CDR3 has 14 residues. Looked up from germline, CDR1 is SGDLS and CDR2 is YYNGEE. V lost 4 bases and J 1 base, leaving 11 bases between the germline ends. CDR3 bases: TGTGCCAGCAGCATCACCGGGGTTAACTATGGCTACACCTTC. The encoded protein is CASSITGVNYGYTF.

This clone was recorded once. This rearrangement joins TRBV2 to TRBJ1-5; possibly TRBD1 for D (6 bases). V gave up 8 bases and J gave up 2 bases, with 25 bases separating them. The CDR3 length is 18 residues. Germline CDR1 is SNHLY and CDR2 is FYNNEI. As DNA, the CDR3 is TGTGCCAGCGGGGGAACGACAGGACGGGGGAGGGGCAATCAGCCCCAGCATTTT. Amino acid sequence: CASGGTTGRGRGNQPQHF.

The rearrangement joins TRBV19 to TRBJ1-1; D is perhaps TRBD1 (5 bases). The CDR3 extends over 14 amino acids. Trimming pared 5 bases from V and 6 bases from J, leaving 16 bases between. Germline CDR1 is LNHDA and CDR2 is SQIVND (reference sequence). CDR3: CASSVGDSFSEAFF. The DNA of the CDR3 is TGTGCCAGTAGTGTGGGGGATTCATTCTCTGAAGCTTTCTTT.

This clone was seen a single time. The chain has TRBV19 and TRBJ2-1, with TRBD2 matching 9 bases. This CDR3 is built from 15 residues. Germline values: CDR1 LNHDA, CDR2 SQIVND (reference sequence). Trimming removed 4 bases from V and 8 bases from J; junction bases left unmatched: 9. DNA for the CDR3: TGTGCCAGTAGTAGGGTAGGCGGGGGGGCGTATGAGCAGTTCTTC. Translation gives CASSRVGGGAYEQFF.